This note documents a single T cell receptor (beta chain) sequence. The data are from a study of blood T cell repertoires in COVID-19. Background on the study: Specimens from acute and convalescent COVID-19 originated in the United States, Italy and Spain. Sources were T cells, B-cell-depleted T cells, or PBMCs; the material itself was cDNA or gDNA.

Source study methods: How many nucleated cells were present was estimated from reference gene primer amplification. TCRdb's copy holds only in-frame clones and misses some; the assay was immunoSEQ multiplex PCR. V, J and clone size derive from that table, while D and trimming were established from the DNA sequence. The sample has about 140,000 clones; around 81% are singletons. There are 12 residues in the CDR3. Germline assignment: CDR1 SQVTM and CDR2 ANQGSEA. V was cut by 4 bases and J by 3 bases, with 7 bases left in between. This TCR derives from a human donor in a cohort sampled during active COVID-19. The genes are TRBV29-1 and TRBJ2-1; no firm D call. The specimen was peripheral blood. The CDR3 nucleotides are TGCAGCGTTGGTCAGGTCTACAATGAGCAGTTCTTC. It encodes CSVGQVYNEQFF.